In its sample, the clone carrying this T cell receptor (beta chain) ranks as medium-sized (0.01 to 0.1%). Trimming removed 0 bases at V and 4 bases at J, with 9 bases between. The CDR3 spans 14 residues. TCRdb itself ran the 5' RACE reads through MiXCR, one entry per CDR3 protein. Of under 25,000 distinct CDR3 sequences detected, 4% to 5% appear once; the ten largest clones hold about 16%. These data belong to a study of early T cells in non-severe SARS-CoV-2 infection. The V call is TRBV12-3 or TRBV12-4, the J call TRBJ2-5; D perhaps matches TRBD1 (5 bases). The sequenced sample was whole blood. The origin of this receptor is an adult who was a healthcare worker with PCR-confirmed SARS-CoV-2 infection or an uninfected control (not recorded which). CDR3 in DNA: TGTGCCAGCAGTTTAGCGGCGCAGGGAGAGACCCAGTACTTC. This gives the protein CASSLAAQGETQYF.